The table lists the clone carrying this T cell receptor (beta chain) with a count of one. The record originates from a study of blood T cell repertoires in COVID-19. Study in general: PBMCs, B-cell-depleted T cells, or T cells provided the cDNA or gDNA that made up the material.

V lost 7 bases and J lost 0; bases outside the gene matches: 4. The CDR3 is made up of 13 amino acids. Per germline, CDR1 SQVTM and CDR2 ANQGSEA. Method: immunoSEQ multiplex PCR; TCRdb's copy keeps in-frame clones and lacks some. The table shows tens of thousands of clones, with approximately 80% occurring only once. The receptor's source is a woman aged 80 or older with active or convalescent COVID-19. Sequenced input: peripheral blood. This chain uses TRBV29-1 with TRBJ2-3; TRBD1 aligns across 7 bases. This CDR3 is CSAGTESTDTQYF. CDR3 DNA sequence: TGCAGCGCCGGGACAGAGAGCACAGATACGCAGTATTTT.